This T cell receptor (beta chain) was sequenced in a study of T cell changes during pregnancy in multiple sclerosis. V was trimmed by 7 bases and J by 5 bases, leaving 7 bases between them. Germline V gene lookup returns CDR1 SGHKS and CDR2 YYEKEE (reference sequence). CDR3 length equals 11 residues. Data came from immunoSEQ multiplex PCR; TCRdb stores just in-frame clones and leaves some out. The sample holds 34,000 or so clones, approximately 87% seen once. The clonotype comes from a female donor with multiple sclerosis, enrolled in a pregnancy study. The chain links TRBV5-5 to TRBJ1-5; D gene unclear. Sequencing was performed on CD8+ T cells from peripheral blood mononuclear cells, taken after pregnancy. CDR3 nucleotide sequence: TGTGCCAGCGGGAGGGATCAGCCCCAGCATTTT. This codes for CASGRDQPQHF.